The clone carrying this T cell receptor beta chain has just a few counts. TCRdb reanalysed the 5' RACE reads using MiXCR and keeps one entry per CDR3 protein. Here the sample spans 80,000 or so distinct CDR3 sequences, over 11% being singletons. These data are taken from a study of early T cells in non-severe SARS-CoV-2 infection. The junction had 1 base not matched to a gene; V was cut back by 3 bases and J by 8 bases. This CDR3 spans 12 amino acids. Germline assignment: CDR1 MGHDK and CDR2 SYGVNS. This clonotype was sampled from an adult who was a healthcare worker with PCR-confirmed SARS-CoV-2 infection or an uninfected control (not recorded which). The chain couples TRBV25-1 to TRBJ2-4; 7 nucleotides match TRBD2. The specimen sequenced was whole blood. CDR3 loop: CASSDGGDIQYF. In DNA form, the CDR3 reads TGTGCCAGCAGTGATGGGGGGGACATTCAGTACTTC.